Presented here are 12 T cell receptor beta chains from one specimen sequenced in a study of control samples from healthy donors and cancer patients (dated by TCRdb to 2020 to 2022). The library was generated by the immunoSEQ multiplex PCR assay. TCRdb stores this immuneACCESS table with in-frame sequences only. Part of the clones is absent; in the studies checked, under half of the shortfall reflects unresolved V genes, and no reason is known for the rest. The sample records around 130,000 clones, about 90% of which are singletons. The ten largest account for 30% to 40% of the sample. The material sequenced was blood. Receptors were obtained from a man between 50 and 59 years old in good health.

The chain combines TRBV6-2 or TRBV6-3 with TRBJ1-1, with D maybe TRBD1 (6 bases). V lost 2 bases and J lost 6, with 19 bases in between. The CDR3 spans 16 residues. The germline CDR1 and CDR2 sequences are MNHEY and SVGEGT. CDR3 bases: TGTGCCAGCAGTTACCCCCGAGGGGGGGTCAGCGCTGAAGCTTTCTTT. It encodes CASSYPRGGVSAEAFF.

V is TRBV27 and J is TRBJ1-5, with D unclear. Trimming left V 0 bases short and J 7 bases short, with 10 bases between. The CDR3 spans 14 residues. Germline-derived CDR1 and CDR2 are MNHEY and SMNVEV (reference sequence). The CDR3 protein is CASSLSNGNQPQHF. CDR3 coding DNA: TGTGCCAGCAGTTTATCGAACGGGAACCAGCCCCAGCATTTT.

The table lists this clone with a count of one. This sequence joins TRBV11-3 and TRBJ2-2, with 7 nucleotides matching TRBD1. Germline CDR1 and CDR2: SGHNT and YENEEA. The CDR3 runs to 19 residues. The V and J ends lost 5 bases and 4 bases, in that order; junction bases with no gene match: 19. CDR3 region: CASSQPSETGRQGTGELFF. The DNA of the CDR3 is TGTGCCAGCAGCCAACCTTCAGAGACAGGGAGACAGGGCACCGGGGAGCTGTTTTTT. The full variable domain, completed using reference TRBV11-3 and TRBJ2-2, is EAGVVQSPRYKIIEKKQPVAFWCNPISGHNTLYWYLQNLGQGPELLIRYENEEAVDDSQLPKDRFSAERLKGVDSTLKIQPAELGDSAVYLCASSQPSETGRQGTGELFFGEGSRLTVL.

On this clone: At one boundary the junction diverges from the germline segment, which might be a read error. V gene TRBV12-5 combines with J gene TRBJ1-1, with 10 bases identical to TRBD1. This CDR3 has 15 residues. CDR1 LGHNT and CDR2 FRNRAP come from the germline V gene. This CDR3 reads CASGLVLGTGDIEVF. The CDR3 nucleotides are TGTGCTAGTGGTTTGGTACTAGGGACAGGGGATATAGAGGTCTTT.

The V and J genes are TRBV29-1 and TRBJ2-5, with 11 bases matching TRBD2. CDR1 is SQVTM and CDR2 is ANQGSEA in the germline V gene. CDR3 length equals 13 residues. The ends lost 5 bases at V and 5 bases at J; junction bases unmatched: 4. In nucleotides, the CDR3 is TGCAGCGTTTCCCCTAGCGGGGGGGAGACCCAGTACTTC. It specifies CSVSPSGGETQYF.

J is TRBJ2-5 and V is TRBV9; 7 bases fit TRBD2. Germline CDR1 SGDLS, CDR2 YYNGEE. The CDR3 extends over 16 amino acids. Trimming removed 4 bases from V and 4 bases from J; junction bases left unmatched: 13. The CDR3 nucleotides read TGTGCCAGCAGCACGTCGGGACTACCGTTCCGAGAGACCCAGTACTTC. As protein: CASSTSGLPFRETQYF.

In its sample, this clone was seen a few times. The genes are TRBV7-9 and TRBJ1-1, with D hard to call. This CDR3 has 15 amino acids. V lost 1 base and J 0 bases, leaving 9 bases between the germline ends. Germline V gives CDR1 SEHNR, CDR2 FQNEAQ (reference sequence). CDR3 loop: CASSLGGTLNTEAFF. DNA of the CDR3: TGTGCCAGCAGCTTAGGAGGTACCCTGAACACTGAAGCTTTCTTT.

V usage is TRBV5-1 and J usage is TRBJ2-1; D is possibly TRBD2 (6 bases). CDR1 and CDR2 (germline): SGHRS, YFSETQ. V lost 5 bases and J lost 5, with 11 bases in between. The CDR3 loop spans 13 amino acids. CDR3 amino acids: CASRGSGDNEQFF. The CDR3 coding sequence is TGCGCCAGCAGGGGGTCGGGGGACAATGAGCAGTTCTTC.

V usage is TRBV18 and J usage is TRBJ1-4; D is undetermined. The ends were cut back, 3 bases at V and 5 bases at J, with 13 bases in the middle. Germline-derived CDR1 and CDR2 are KGHSH and LQKENI. The CDR3 runs to 15 residues. Written as DNA, the CDR3 is TGTGCCAGCTCACCCCCCCCGGGTGGAAATGAAAAACTGTTTTTT. Translated: CASSPPPGGNEKLFF.

The chain carries TRBV20-1 and TRBJ2-3; D gene uncertain. The CDR3 covers 13 residues. Germline assignment: CDR1 DFQATT and CDR2 SNEGSKA (reference sequence). The V end lost 3 bases, the J end lost 4 bases, and 11 bases lay between the germline ends. In DNA form, the CDR3 reads TGCAGTGCTAGTAGGCAGTCTCCAGATACGCAGTATTTT. Amino acid sequence: CSASRQSPDTQYF.

About this clone itself: An end of the junction does not agree with germline; a read error may underlie this. The genes are TRBV5-1 and TRBJ1-1; maybe TRBD1 (5 bases). The V gene's germline CDR1 is SGHRS and CDR2 YFSETQ. This CDR3 region has 14 residues. In DNA form, the CDR3 reads TGCGCCAGCGGCTTCAGGGATATGAACACTGAAGCTTTCTTT. Protein: CASGFRDMNTEAFF.

The chain joins TRBV7-2 to TRBJ2-3; TRBD2 matches 10 bases. The CDR3 sequence is 17 residues long. Germline V gene lookup returns CDR1 SGHTA and CDR2 FQGNSA. Trimming removed 2 bases from V and 5 bases from J; junction bases left unmatched: 10. In DNA form, the CDR3 reads TGTGCCAGCAGCTTACTCCTAGCGGGGGAGGGTGGAGATACGCAGTATTTT. Amino acid sequence: CASSLLLAGEGGDTQYF.